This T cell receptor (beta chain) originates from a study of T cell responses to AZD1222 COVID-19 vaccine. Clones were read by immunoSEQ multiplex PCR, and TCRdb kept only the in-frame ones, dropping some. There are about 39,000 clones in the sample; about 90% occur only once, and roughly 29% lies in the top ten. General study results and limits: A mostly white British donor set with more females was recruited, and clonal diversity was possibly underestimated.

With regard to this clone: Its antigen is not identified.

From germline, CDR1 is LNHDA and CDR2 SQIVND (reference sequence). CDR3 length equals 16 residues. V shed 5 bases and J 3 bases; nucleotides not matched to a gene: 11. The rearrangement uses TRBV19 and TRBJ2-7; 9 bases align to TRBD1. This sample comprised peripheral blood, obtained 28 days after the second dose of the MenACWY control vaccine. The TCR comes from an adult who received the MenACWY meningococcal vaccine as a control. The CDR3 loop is CASSPNLGTGNYEQYF. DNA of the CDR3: TGTGCCAGTAGTCCAAATCTAGGGACAGGGAACTACGAGCAGTACTTC.